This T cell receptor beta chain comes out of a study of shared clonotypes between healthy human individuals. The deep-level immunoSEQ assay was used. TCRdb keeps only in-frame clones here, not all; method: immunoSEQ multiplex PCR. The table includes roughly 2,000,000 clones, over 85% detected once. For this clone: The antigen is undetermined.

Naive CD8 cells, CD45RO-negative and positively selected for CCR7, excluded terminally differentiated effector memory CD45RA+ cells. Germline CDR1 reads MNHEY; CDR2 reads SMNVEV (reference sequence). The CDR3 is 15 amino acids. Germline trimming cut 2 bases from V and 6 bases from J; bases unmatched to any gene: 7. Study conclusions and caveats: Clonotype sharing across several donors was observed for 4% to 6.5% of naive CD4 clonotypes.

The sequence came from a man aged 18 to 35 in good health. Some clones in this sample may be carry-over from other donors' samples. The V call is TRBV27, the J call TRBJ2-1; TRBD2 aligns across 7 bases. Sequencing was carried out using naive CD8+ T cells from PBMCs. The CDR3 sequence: CASSLVLGGSNEQFF. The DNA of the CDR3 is TGTGCCAGCAGTTTAGTACTGGGCGGGAGCAATGAGCAGTTCTTC.